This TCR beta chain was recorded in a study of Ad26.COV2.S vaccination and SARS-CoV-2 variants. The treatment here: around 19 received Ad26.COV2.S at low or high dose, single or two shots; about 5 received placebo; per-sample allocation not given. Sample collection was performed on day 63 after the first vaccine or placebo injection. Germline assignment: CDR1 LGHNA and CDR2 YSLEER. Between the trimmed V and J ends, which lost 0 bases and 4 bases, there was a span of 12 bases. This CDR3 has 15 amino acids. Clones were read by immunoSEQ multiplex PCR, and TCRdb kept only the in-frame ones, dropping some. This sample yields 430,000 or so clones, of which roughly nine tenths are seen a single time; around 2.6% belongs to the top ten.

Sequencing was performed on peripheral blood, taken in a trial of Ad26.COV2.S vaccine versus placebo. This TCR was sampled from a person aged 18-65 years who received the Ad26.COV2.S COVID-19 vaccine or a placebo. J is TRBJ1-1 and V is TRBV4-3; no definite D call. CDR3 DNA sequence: TGCGCCAGCAGCCAAGAAGGACCAAGGGCCACTGAAGCTTTCTTT. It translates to CASSQEGPRATEAFF.